One sample yielded the 4 T cell receptor beta chains listed below, sequenced in a study of response to subunit inactivated influenza vaccine. TCRdb re-derived calls from the RT-PCR reads in MiXCR, one entry per CDR3 protein. Altogether more than 450,000 distinct CDR3 sequences are present, over 9.5% being singletons, with the ten largest covering 10%. Source: PBMCs from blood, taken on the day of vaccination. These receptors were taken from a man aged 45-60 years who received an inactivated influenza vaccine.

This clonotype was detected many times. The chain carries TRBV7-2 and TRBJ2-7; the match to TRBD1 covers 9 bases. After removal of 5 bases from V and 0 bases from J, the junction contained 2 bases not matched to a gene. Germline V gives CDR1 SGHTA, CDR2 FQGNSA. This CDR3 region has 14 residues. In DNA form, the CDR3 reads TGTGCCAGCAGCGCGACAGGGGGCTCCTACGAGCAGTACTTC. Translated, it gives CASSATGGSYEQYF.

The V gene is TRBV20-1, the J gene TRBJ1-1, with 8 nucleotides matching TRBD1. The CDR3 loop spans 14 amino acids. The J segment lost 6 bases and the V segment lost 6 bases, leaving 12 bases of the junction unmatched. The germline V gene has CDR1 DFQATT and CDR2 SNEGSKA (reference sequence). The CDR3 DNA follows: TGCAGTGCCCCTCTGGACAGGGTTTCTCCTGAAGCTTTCTTT. It yields the protein CSAPLDRVSPEAFF.

The DNA for the CDR3 is TGTGCCAGCAGTGAGGGACCGGGACTAGCGGGAGGGGAGACCCAGTACTTC. This sequence encodes CASSEGPGLAGGETQYF. This chain joins TRBV2 and TRBJ2-5, with 16 bases identical to TRBD2. This CDR3 region has 17 residues. Trimming cost V 3 bases and J 5 bases; bases outside gene matches: 6. Germline V gives CDR1 SNHLY, CDR2 FYNNEI.

This clonotype was detected many times. This rearrangement joins TRBV27 to TRBJ1-5, with D possibly being TRBD1 (5 bases). The CDR3 runs 14 residues. Trimming removed 5 bases at V and 7 bases at J, with 15 bases between. Germline V CDR1 and CDR2: MNHEY, SMNVEV (reference sequence). CDR3: CASSPLGAYQPQHF. The CDR3 region has the DNA TGTGCCAGCAGTCCTTTAGGGGCCTACCAGCCCCAGCATTTT.